These 7 T cell receptor beta chains share one sample of origin, sequenced in a study of T cells in Graves' hyperthyroidism and ophthalmopathy. Authors of the study amplified TCR beta CDR3 regions from RNA transcripts. Carried out on the TCR CDR3, a first-round RT-PCR used the HTBI primer set. TCRdb independently ran MiXCR on the multiplex PCR reads; one entry per CDR3 protein. Of around 600,000 distinct CDR3 sequences listed, approximately 14% are singletons. Specimen: blood. The receptors shown here come from a woman aged 45-65 years with Graves' ophthalmopathy.

A word on this clonotype: This may arise from a read error, as a much more abundant clone is one base away. This is likely a read error, given that the CDR3 carries no conserved phenylalanine or tryptophan at its end. This chain links TRBV28 with TRBJ1-4, with a possible D match to TRBD1 (5 bases). This CDR3 is 15 amino acids long. In germline, CDR1 is MDHEN, CDR2 SYDVKM. Deletions cut 7 bases from V and 7 bases from J, with 19 bases between. DNA of the CDR3: TGTGCCAGCAAGAAAAAACAGGCATCGGGTGAAAAACTGTTTTCT. This gives the protein CASKKKQASGEKLFS.

Ten or more counts support this clonotype. This chain's CDR3 is CASSGLGFNNEQFF. The CDR3 DNA reads TGTGCCAGCAGTGGGCTCGGGTTCAACAATGAGCAGTTCTTC. The chain employs TRBV2 and TRBJ2-1; D is undetermined. V was trimmed by 4 bases and J by 5 bases, leaving 12 bases between them. Germline loops: CDR1 SNHLY, CDR2 FYNNEI. This CDR3 is 14 amino acids long.

The table lists this clonotype with many counts. The chain links TRBV6-1 to TRBJ2-7; the match to TRBD1 covers 7 bases. From germline, CDR1 is MNHNS and CDR2 SASEGT. Germline trimming cut 5 bases from V and 5 bases from J; bases unmatched to any gene: 9. The CDR3 extends over 14 amino acids. CDR3 nucleotides: TGTGCCAGCAGTAACCCGGGACAGATAAACGAGCAGTACTTC. Translating gives CASSNPGQINEQYF.

This clonotype was seen a handful of times. The rearrangement uses TRBV12-3 or TRBV12-4 and TRBJ1-3, with D perhaps TRBD1 (6 bases). V was pared by 7 bases and J by 4 bases, with 23 bases between. The CDR3 is 17 residues long. The CDR3 nucleotides read TGTGCCAGCAACCCAGGCGGCCAGGGACACTCAGGAAACACCATATATTTT. Translating it yields CASNPGGQGHSGNTIYF.

This clonotype was recorded at least ten times. The chain combines TRBV15 with TRBJ2-1; D unresolved. Looked up from germline, CDR1 is LNHNV and CDR2 is YYDKDF (reference sequence). V lost 0 bases to trimming and J lost 4 bases, with 10 bases between them. The CDR3 totals 15 residues. The CDR3 is CATSRDFLSYNEQFF. The CDR3 DNA is TGTGCCACCAGCAGAGATTTTTTGTCATACAATGAGCAGTTCTTC.

CDR3 nucleotide sequence: TGTGCCAGCGGTTACAGGGACCAGTTCTTC. Translation gives CASGYRDQFF. This chain connects TRBV2 to TRBJ2-1; weak D call: TRBD1 (6 bases). With 8 bases removed from V and 13 bases from J, the gap between germline ends came to 12 bases. Germline assignment: CDR1 SNHLY and CDR2 FYNNEI. CDR3 length equals 10 residues. The complete variable domain, with remaining parts taken from reference TRBV2 and TRBJ2-1, reads EPEVTQTPSHQVTQMGQEVILRCVPISNHLYFYWYRQILGQKVEFLVSFYNNEISEKSEIFDDQFSVERPDGSNFTLKIRSTKLEDSAMYFCASGYRDQFFGPGTRLTVL.

The V and J genes are TRBV6-2 or TRBV6-3 and TRBJ2-1; 7 positions match TRBD1. J gave up 9 bases and V 4 bases, and 9 bases lay outside the gene matches. Per germline, CDR1 MNHEY and CDR2 SVGEGT. The CDR3 consists of 14 residues. CDR3 region: CASSSTGDSSEQFF. CDR3 in DNA: TGTGCCAGCAGTTCCACAGGGGATTCGAGTGAGCAGTTCTTC.